This TCR beta chain was profiled in a study of blood T cell repertoires in COVID-19. Per the germline V gene, CDR1 is GTSNPN and CDR2 is SVGIG (reference sequence). The V gene end was trimmed by 2 bases and the J gene end by 10 bases; junction bases not matched to a gene: 14. The CDR3 extends over 17 amino acids. Original data processing: Estimated nucleated cell counts came from reference gene primer amplification. The data were produced by immunoSEQ multiplex PCR, yet TCRdb's version contains in-frame clones alone and is incomplete. V and J calls and clone size are as listed in that table; D and trimming were resolved from the DNA. This sample yields about 220,000 clones, of which roughly 89% are seen a single time; 6.8% belongs to the top ten.

The sequenced sample consisted of PBMCs or T cells enriched from blood (not recorded which). The chain has TRBV30 and TRBJ1-6, with TRBD1 identical over 10 bases. This sequence originates from a woman between 40 and 55 years old who had recovered from COVID-19. The CDR3 is CAWSRPRDRGPGSPLHF. In nucleotides, the CDR3 is TGTGCCTGGAGTAGACCCCGGGACAGGGGCCCAGGATCACCCCTCCACTTT.